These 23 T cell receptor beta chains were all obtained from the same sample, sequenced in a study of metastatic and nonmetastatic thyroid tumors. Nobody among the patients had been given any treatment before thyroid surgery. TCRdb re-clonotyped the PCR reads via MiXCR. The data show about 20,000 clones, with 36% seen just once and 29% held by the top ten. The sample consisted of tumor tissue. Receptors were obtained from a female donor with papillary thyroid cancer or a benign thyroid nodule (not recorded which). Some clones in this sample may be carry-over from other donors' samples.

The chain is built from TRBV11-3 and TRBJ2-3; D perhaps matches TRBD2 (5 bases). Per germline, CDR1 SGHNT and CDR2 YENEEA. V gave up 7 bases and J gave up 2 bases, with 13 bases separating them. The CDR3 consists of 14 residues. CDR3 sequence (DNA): TGTGCCAGCACAGAAGCGGACCACACAGATACGCAGTATTTT. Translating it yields CASTEADHTDTQYF.

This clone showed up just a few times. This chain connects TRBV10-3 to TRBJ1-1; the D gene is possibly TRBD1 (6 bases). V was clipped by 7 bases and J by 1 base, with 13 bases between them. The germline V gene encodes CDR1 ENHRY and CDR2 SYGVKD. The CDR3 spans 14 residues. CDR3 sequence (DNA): TGTGCCATCAAACGGACAGAAGAGAACACTGAAGCTTTCTTT. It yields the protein CAIKRTEENTEAFF.

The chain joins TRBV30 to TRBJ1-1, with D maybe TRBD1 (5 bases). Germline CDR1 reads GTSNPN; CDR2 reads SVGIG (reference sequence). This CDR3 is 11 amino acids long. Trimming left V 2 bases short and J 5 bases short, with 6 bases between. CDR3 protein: CAWSRGTEAFF. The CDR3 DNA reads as TGTGCCTGGAGTAGGGGAACTGAAGCTTTCTTT.

The CDR3 nucleotides are TGTGCCAGCAGTTCAGGGACTGAGAATCAGCCCCAGCATTTT. Translation: CASSSGTENQPQHF. This sequence joins TRBV6-2 or TRBV6-3 and TRBJ1-5, with D maybe TRBD1 (5 bases). Germline V gene sequence: CDR1 MNHEY, CDR2 SVGEGT. The V gene lost 4 bases and the J gene lost 4 bases, with 11 bases spanning the gap. This CDR3 region has 14 residues.

Here the CDR3 reads CASSWRDGQPQHF. CDR3 bases: TGTGCCAGCAGCTGGCGGGACGGTCAGCCCCAGCATTTT. This chain uses TRBV7-2 with TRBJ1-5; D is perhaps TRBD1 (5 bases). In germline, CDR1 is SGHTA, CDR2 FQGNSA. The V end lost 4 bases, the J end lost 6 bases, and 10 bases lay between the germline ends. This CDR3 region has 13 residues.

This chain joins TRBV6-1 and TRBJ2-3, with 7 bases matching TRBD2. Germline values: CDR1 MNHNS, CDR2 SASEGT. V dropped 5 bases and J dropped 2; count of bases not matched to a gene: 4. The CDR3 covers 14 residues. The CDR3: CASSLAVLTDTQYF. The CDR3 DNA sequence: TGTGCCAGCAGTCTAGCGGTCCTCACAGATACGCAGTATTTT.

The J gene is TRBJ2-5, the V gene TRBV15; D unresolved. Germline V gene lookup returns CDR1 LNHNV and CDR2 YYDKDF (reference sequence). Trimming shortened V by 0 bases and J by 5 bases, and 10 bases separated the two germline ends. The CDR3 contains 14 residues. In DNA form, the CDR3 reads TGTGCCACCAGCAGAGATATTAGGTACGAGACCCAGTACTTC. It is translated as CATSRDIRYETQYF.

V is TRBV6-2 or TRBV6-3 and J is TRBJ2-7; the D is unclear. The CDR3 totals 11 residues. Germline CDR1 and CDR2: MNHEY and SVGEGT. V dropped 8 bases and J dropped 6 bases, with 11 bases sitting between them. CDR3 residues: CASGWVGEQYF. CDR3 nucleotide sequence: TGTGCCAGCGGGTGGGTCGGCGAGCAGTACTTC.

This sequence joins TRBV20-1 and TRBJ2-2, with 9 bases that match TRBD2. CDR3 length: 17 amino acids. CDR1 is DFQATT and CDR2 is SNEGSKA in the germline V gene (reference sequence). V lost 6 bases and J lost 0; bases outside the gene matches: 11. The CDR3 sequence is CSAVNRRGGSNTGELFF. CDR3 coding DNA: TGCAGTGCCGTCAACCGGCGGGGGGGCTCGAACACCGGGGAGCTGTTTTTT.

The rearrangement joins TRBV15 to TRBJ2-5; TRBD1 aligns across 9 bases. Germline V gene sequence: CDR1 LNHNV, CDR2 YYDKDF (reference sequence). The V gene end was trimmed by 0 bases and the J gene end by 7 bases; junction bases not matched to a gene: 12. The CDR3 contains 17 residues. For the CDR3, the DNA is TGTGCCACCAGCAGAGATCCCAGGACAGGGGACTTTGGGACCCAGTACTTC. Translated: CATSRDPRTGDFGTQYF.

DNA for the CDR3: TGTGCCAGCAGCTTTGGGGGGGCTAGAGGCTACGAGCAGTACTTC. This translates into CASSFGGARGYEQYF. This chain links TRBV7-2 with TRBJ2-7, with a possible D match to TRBD2 (7 bases). Germline CDR1 and CDR2: SGHTA and FQGNSA. The CDR3 extends over 15 amino acids. Trimming took off 3 bases at V and 3 bases at J, with 15 bases between the two ends.

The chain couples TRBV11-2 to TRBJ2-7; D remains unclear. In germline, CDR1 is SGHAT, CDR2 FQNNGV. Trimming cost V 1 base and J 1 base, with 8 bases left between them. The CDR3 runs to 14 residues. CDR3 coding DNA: TGTGCCAGCAGCTTAGGTGGGCCTTCCTACGAGCAGTACTTC. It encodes CASSLGGPSYEQYF.

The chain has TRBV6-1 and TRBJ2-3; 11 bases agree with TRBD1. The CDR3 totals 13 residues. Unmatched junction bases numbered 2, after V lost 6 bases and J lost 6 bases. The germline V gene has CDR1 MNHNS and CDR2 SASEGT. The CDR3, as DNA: TGTGCCAGCAGCCGGGACAGGGGGGATACGCAGTATTTT. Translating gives CASSRDRGDTQYF.

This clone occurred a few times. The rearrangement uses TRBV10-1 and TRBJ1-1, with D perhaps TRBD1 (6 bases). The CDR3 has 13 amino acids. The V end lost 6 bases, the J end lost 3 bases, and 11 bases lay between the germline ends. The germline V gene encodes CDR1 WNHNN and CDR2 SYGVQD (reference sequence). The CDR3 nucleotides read TGCGCCAGCAGCAGGGGAATTGACACTGAAGCTTTCTTT. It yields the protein CASSRGIDTEAFF.

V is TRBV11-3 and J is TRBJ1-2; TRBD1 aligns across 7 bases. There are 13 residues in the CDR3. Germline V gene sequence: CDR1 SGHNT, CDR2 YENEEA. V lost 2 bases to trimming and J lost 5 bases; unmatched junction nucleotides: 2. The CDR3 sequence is CASSLRQGYGYTF. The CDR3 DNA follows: TGTGCCAGCAGCTTAAGACAGGGTTATGGCTACACCTTC.

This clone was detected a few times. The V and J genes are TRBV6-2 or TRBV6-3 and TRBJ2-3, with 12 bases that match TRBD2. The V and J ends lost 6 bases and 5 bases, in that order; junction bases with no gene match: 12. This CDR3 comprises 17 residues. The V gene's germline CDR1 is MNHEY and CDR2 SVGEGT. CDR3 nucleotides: TGTGCCAGCAGCGCCGCTAGCGGGAGGGCATTTGGAGATACGCAGTATTTT. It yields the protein CASSAASGRAFGDTQYF.

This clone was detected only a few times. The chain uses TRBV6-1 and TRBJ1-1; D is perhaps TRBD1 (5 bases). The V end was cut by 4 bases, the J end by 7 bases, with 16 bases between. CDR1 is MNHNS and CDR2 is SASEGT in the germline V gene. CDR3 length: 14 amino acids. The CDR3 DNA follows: TGTGCCAGCAGTGGGGACGGACGGTCGGTTGAAGCTTTCTTT. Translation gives CASSGDGRSVEAFF.

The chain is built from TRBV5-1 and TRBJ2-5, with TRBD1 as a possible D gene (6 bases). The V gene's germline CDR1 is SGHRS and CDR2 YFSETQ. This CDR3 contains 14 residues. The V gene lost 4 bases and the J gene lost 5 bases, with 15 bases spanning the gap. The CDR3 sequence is CASSETGCGETQYF. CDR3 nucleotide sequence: TGCGCCAGCAGCGAAACAGGGTGTGGGGAGACCCAGTACTTC.

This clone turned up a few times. The CDR3 DNA reads TGTGCCAGCAGTGATGGGTCCCGGGAAGAGACCCAGTACTTC. Translated: CASSDGSREETQYF. This sequence joins TRBV2 and TRBJ2-5, with D unclear. This CDR3 has 14 residues. The germline V gene encodes CDR1 SNHLY and CDR2 FYNNEI. V shed 3 bases and J shed 3 bases, with 11 bases lying between them. Supplemented by reference TRBV2 and TRBJ2-5, the full variable domain reads EPEVTQTPSHQVTQMGQEVILRCVPISNHLYFYWYRQILGQKVEFLVSFYNNEISEKSEIFDDQFSVERPDGSNFTLKIRSTKLEDSAMYFCASSDGSREETQYFGPGTRLLVL.

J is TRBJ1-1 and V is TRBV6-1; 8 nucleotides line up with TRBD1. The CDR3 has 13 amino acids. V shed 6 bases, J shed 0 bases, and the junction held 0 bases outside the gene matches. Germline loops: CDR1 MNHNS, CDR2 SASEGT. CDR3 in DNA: TGTGCCAGCAGGACAGGGGTGAACACTGAAGCTTTCTTT. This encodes CASRTGVNTEAFF.

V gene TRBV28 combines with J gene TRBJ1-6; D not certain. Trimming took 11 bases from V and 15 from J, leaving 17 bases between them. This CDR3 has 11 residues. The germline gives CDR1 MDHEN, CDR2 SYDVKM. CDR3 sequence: CAGLPAWGLHF. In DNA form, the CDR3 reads TGTGCCGGCCTGCCCGCTTGGGGCCTCCACTTT. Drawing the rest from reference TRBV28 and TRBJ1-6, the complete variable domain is DVKVTQSSRYLVKRTGEKVFLECVQDMDHENMFWYRQDPGLGLRLIYFSYDVKMKEKGDIPEGYSVSREKKERFSLILESASTNQTSMYLCAGLPAWGLHFGNGTRLTVT.

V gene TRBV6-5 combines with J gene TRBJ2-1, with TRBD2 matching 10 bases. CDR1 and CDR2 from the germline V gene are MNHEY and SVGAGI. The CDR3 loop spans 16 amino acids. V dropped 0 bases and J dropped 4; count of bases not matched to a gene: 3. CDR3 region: CASSYSLAGAYNEQFF. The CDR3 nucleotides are TGTGCCAGCAGTTACTCCCTAGCGGGAGCTTACAATGAGCAGTTCTTC.

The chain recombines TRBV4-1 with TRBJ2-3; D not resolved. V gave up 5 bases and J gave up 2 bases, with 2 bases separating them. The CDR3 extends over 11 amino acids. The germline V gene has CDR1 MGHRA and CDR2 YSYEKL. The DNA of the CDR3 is TGCGCCAGCAGCTCCACAGATACGCAGTATTTT. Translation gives CASSSTDTQYF.